Presented here are 21 T cell receptor beta chains from one specimen sequenced in a study of blood T cell repertoires in COVID-19. Sequenced by immunoSEQ multiplex PCR; TCRdb stores in-frame clones only, minus some. The sample carries around 65,000 clones, around four fifths recorded once. The sample comprised peripheral blood. These receptors were taken from a woman in her forties or fifties with active or convalescent COVID-19.

The gene calls are TRBV10-2 and TRBJ2-2; TRBD2 matches 7 bases. Germline assignment: CDR1 WSHSY and CDR2 SAAADI. The length of the CDR3 is 15 residues. J lost 2 bases, V lost 3 bases, and 3 bases had no gene match. The CDR3 spells CASSERDYNTGELFF. The CDR3, as DNA: TGCGCCAGCAGTGAACGGGACTATAACACCGGGGAGCTGTTTTTT.

This clone was seen more than once but under ten times. V and J are TRBV4-1 and TRBJ2-2; 9 bases fit TRBD2. This CDR3 has 16 residues. Germline V gene sequence: CDR1 MGHRA, CDR2 YSYEKL. J lost 6 bases, V lost 1 base, and 6 bases had no gene match. The CDR3 sequence is CASSQVMRGRAGELFF. DNA of the CDR3: TGCGCCAGCAGCCAAGTTATGCGCGGGAGGGCCGGGGAGCTGTTTTTT.

In its sample, this clone was seen many times. V usage is TRBV7-2 and J usage is TRBJ2-1, with TRBD2 as a possible D gene (5 bases). The CDR3 totals 14 residues. Germline loops: CDR1 SGHTA, CDR2 FQGNSA. V lost 2 bases to trimming and J lost 4 bases, with 9 bases between them. CDR3 sequence (DNA): TGTGCCAGCAGCTTAAGGGCGGGTTACAATGAGCAGTTCTTC. Its translation: CASSLRAGYNEQFF.

This chain joins TRBV4-1 and TRBJ2-2, with TRBD2 identical over 9 bases. The CDR3 runs to 18 residues. Germline assignment: CDR1 MGHRA and CDR2 YSYEKL. The V and J ends lost 1 base and 4 bases, in that order; junction bases with no gene match: 10. This chain's CDR3 is CASSQGLAGAVSTGELFF. CDR3 nucleotide sequence: TGCGCCAGCAGCCAAGGCTTAGCGGGAGCCGTCAGCACCGGGGAGCTGTTTTTT.

The chain links TRBV2 to TRBJ2-5; 10 nucleotides align to TRBD2. V shed 2 bases, J shed 5 bases, and the junction held 8 bases outside the gene matches. Germline V CDR1 and CDR2: SNHLY, FYNNEI. The CDR3 covers 16 residues. CDR3 nucleotide sequence: TGTGCCAGCAGTGAATGGGCTAGCGGGAGTAGGGAGACCCAGTACTTC. Translating gives CASSEWASGSRETQYF.

The chain employs TRBV12-3 or TRBV12-4 and TRBJ1-3; TRBD1 might be the D (5 bases). V was clipped by 8 bases and J by 4 bases, with 9 bases between them. This CDR3 is built from 12 residues. This chain's CDR3 is CASEQAGNTIYF. The DNA for the CDR3 is TGTGCCAGCGAACAGGCCGGAAACACCATATATTTT.

The chain couples TRBV7-3 to TRBJ1-2, with TRBD1 matching 7 bases. The CDR3 is made up of 17 amino acids. The V segment lost 0 bases and the J segment 3 bases; nucleotides outside the gene matches: 10. The germline CDR1 and CDR2 sequences are SGHTA and FQGTGA. The CDR3 DNA reads TGTGCCAGCAGCTTAACCCCGCAGACAGGGACGGACTATGGCTACACCTTC. The encoded protein is CASSLTPQTGTDYGYTF.

V gene TRBV9 combines with J gene TRBJ1-5; D is possibly TRBD1 (5 bases). Germline CDR1 and CDR2: SGDLS and YYNGEE. V lost 0 bases to trimming and J lost 2 bases, with 12 bases between them. The CDR3 is 16 amino acids. Here the CDR3 reads CASSVGPDRGNQPQHF. The CDR3 DNA reads as TGTGCCAGCAGCGTAGGCCCCGACAGAGGCAATCAGCCCCAGCATTTT.

The chain has TRBV18 and TRBJ2-5; 7 bases agree with TRBD1. Germline trimming cut 2 bases from V and 5 bases from J; bases unmatched to any gene: 5. The V gene's germline CDR1 is KGHSH and CDR2 LQKENI. The CDR3 spans 14 residues. CDR3 nucleotide sequence: TGTGCCAGCTCACCAGGGACAGACTACGAGACCCAGTACTTC. Translated, it gives CASSPGTDYETQYF.

The rearrangement links TRBV3-1 (or the pseudogene TRBV3-2) to TRBJ2-5; D not certain. The CDR3 has 15 amino acids. Germline-derived CDR1 and CDR2 are LGHDT and YNNKEL (reference sequence). Between the trimmed V and J ends, which lost 1 base and 0 bases, there was a span of 9 bases. DNA of the CDR3: TGTGCCAGCAGCCAAGGGCCGCGGAACCAAGAGACCCAGTACTTC. This translates into CASSQGPRNQETQYF.

This clone was counted a few times. The J gene is TRBJ2-3, the V gene TRBV25-1; TRBD2 matches 14 bases. Germline CDR1 reads MGHDK; CDR2 reads SYGVNS. The CDR3 extends over 15 amino acids. With V trimmed by 4 bases and J by 6 bases, 3 bases remained unmatched. CDR3 residues: CASSGGTSGSDTQYF. CDR3 in DNA: TGTGCCAGCAGTGGAGGGACTAGCGGGAGTGATACGCAGTATTTT.

The table lists this clone with a few counts. CDR3 coding DNA: TGTGCCTGGAGTGGACTAGCGGGAGCGGGTCAGGAGACCCAGTACTTC. Translated, it gives CAWSGLAGAGQETQYF. V and J are TRBV30 and TRBJ2-5; 12 bases map to TRBD2. This CDR3 region has 16 residues. Per the germline V gene, CDR1 is GTSNPN and CDR2 is SVGIG (reference sequence). The V and J ends lost 1 base and 5 bases, in that order; junction bases with no gene match: 8.

The rearrangement joins TRBV21-1 to TRBJ2-1; whether TRBD1, the table's D call, matches the DNA was not checked. TRBV21-1 is a recognized pseudogene. The CDR3 runs to 18 residues. CDR3 nucleotides: TGTGCCAGCAGCAAAAGGTGGCTCAGGGGGCGCCTACGTAATGAGCAGTTCTTC. Translation gives CASSKRWLRGRLRNEQFF.

V gene TRBV5-5 combines with J gene TRBJ2-3; 8 nucleotides align to TRBD2. The CDR3 is made up of 15 amino acids. Per germline, CDR1 SGHKS and CDR2 YYEKEE (reference sequence). The V segment lost 3 bases and the J segment 1 base; nucleotides outside the gene matches: 4. The CDR3 DNA sequence: TGTGCCAGCAGCTCTCCGGGACTAGGCACAGATACGCAGTATTTT. Translation gives CASSSPGLGTDTQYF.

This clone was counted between two and nine times. The chain recombines TRBV20-1 with TRBJ2-2, with unresolved D. V dropped 3 bases and J dropped 0 bases, with 8 bases sitting between them. The CDR3 totals 14 residues. In germline, CDR1 is DFQATT, CDR2 SNEGSKA (reference sequence). The CDR3 here is CSASPSANTGELFF. The CDR3 DNA reads TGCAGTGCTAGTCCCAGCGCGAACACCGGGGAGCTGTTTTTT.

The rearrangement uses TRBV24-1 and TRBJ1-1; 7 nucleotides match TRBD1. Germline values: CDR1 KGHDR, CDR2 SFDVKD. The junction had 15 bases not matched to a gene; V was cut back by 0 bases and J by 0 bases. The CDR3 consists of 20 residues. The CDR3 is CATSDLQICGQDYMNTEAFF. The CDR3 DNA follows: TGTGCCACCAGTGATTTGCAAATCTGCGGACAGGATTACATGAACACTGAAGCTTTCTTT.

The genes are TRBV5-1 and TRBJ1-4; a possible D gene is TRBD1 (6 bases). Germline assignment: CDR1 SGHRS and CDR2 YFSETQ. Trimming removed 2 bases from V and 0 bases from J, with 8 bases in between. This CDR3 has 15 residues. CDR3 nucleotide sequence: TGCGCCAGCAGCTTTTACAGGGCAACTAATGAAAAACTGTTTTTT. It translates to CASSFYRATNEKLFF. The whole variable domain, filled in from reference TRBV5-1 and TRBJ1-4, reads KAGVTQTPRYLIKTRGQQVTLSCSPISGHRSVSWYQQTPGQGLQFLFEYFSETQRNKGNFPGRFSGRQFSNSRSEMNVSTLELGDSALYLCASSFYRATNEKLFFGSGTQLSVL.

The rearrangement joins TRBV6-5 to TRBJ1-2, with D possibly being TRBD1 (5 bases). The ends were cut back, 5 bases at V and 4 bases at J, with 17 bases in the middle. The germline CDR1 and CDR2 sequences are MNHEY and SVGAGI. This CDR3 has 15 amino acids. DNA for the CDR3: TGTGCCAGCAGTCGCTCCCTGGGGCAGCTCTATGGCTACACCTTC. As protein: CASSRSLGQLYGYTF.

V gene TRBV6-2 or TRBV6-3 combines with J gene TRBJ1-2; tentatively, D is TRBD1 (5 bases). V was clipped by 0 bases and J by 0 bases, with 14 bases between them. The CDR3 runs to 17 residues. Looked up from germline, CDR1 is MNHEY and CDR2 is SVGEGT. The DNA for the CDR3 is TGTGCCAGCAGTTACTCGCGGGACCCCCTCGCTAACTATGGCTACACCTTC. Residues: CASSYSRDPLANYGYTF.

CDR3 residues: CASSQTGQETQYF. The CDR3 nucleotides are TGTGCCAGCAGCCAAACCGGCCAAGAGACCCAGTACTTC. The V call is TRBV7-9, the J call TRBJ2-5, with D unclear. From germline, CDR1 is SEHNR and CDR2 FQNEAQ (reference sequence). V lost 5 bases to trimming and J lost 1 base, with 8 bases between them. The CDR3 contains 13 residues. The full variable domain, in which reference TRBV7-9 and TRBJ2-5 provide the parts outside the CDR3, is DTGVSQNPRHKITKRGQNVTFRCDPISEHNRLYWYRQTLGQGPEFLTYFQNEAQLEKSRLLSDRFSAERPKGSFSTLEIQRTEQGDSAMYLCASSQTGQETQYFGPGTRLLVL.

The chain has TRBV5-5 and TRBJ2-4; D gene unclear. Trimming shortened V by 0 bases and J by 1 base, and 11 bases separated the two germline ends. The CDR3 spans 16 residues. Germline V CDR1 and CDR2: SGHKS, YYEKEE (reference sequence). Here the CDR3 reads CASSLVPLVAKNIQYF. In nucleotides, the CDR3 is TGTGCCAGCAGCTTGGTGCCCCTAGTGGCCAAAAACATTCAGTACTTC.